This TCR beta chain was documented in a study of blood T cell repertoires in COVID-19. On the study more broadly: PBMCs, B-cell-depleted T cells, or T cells provided the cDNA or gDNA that made up the material.

Libraries were prepared by immunoSEQ multiplex PCR; TCRdb keeps only in-frame clonotypes and omits some of them. The sample shows around 300,000 clones, approximately 83% of them seen only once. The V and J ends lost 5 bases and 3 bases, in that order; junction bases with no gene match: 10. The CDR3 has 16 residues. Looked up from germline, CDR1 is SGHVS and CDR2 is FNYEAQ. Sequencing input: peripheral blood. This TCR came from a woman in her sixties or seventies with acute or convalescent COVID-19. The genes are TRBV7-6 and TRBJ1-3, with 7 bases fitting TRBD1. CDR3 sequence: CASSPTDRAGGNTIYF. The CDR3 DNA follows: TGTGCCAGCAGCCCGACCGACAGGGCGGGTGGAAACACCATATATTTT.